The T cell receptor (beta chain) under discussion was sequenced for a study of shared clonotypes between healthy human individuals. This CDR3 has 15 residues. Germline CDR1 and CDR2: MNHEY and SVGAGI. Trimming pared 7 bases from V and 0 bases from J, leaving 12 bases between. General study points: It was anticipated that sequencing depth would influence how many clonotypes donors shared. The sole specimen, blood, was sampled, and tissue repertoires likely differ.

Turning to this clone: Its matching antigen is unknown.

CD8 cells regarded as naive lacked CD45RO, were positively chosen for CCR7, and omitted terminally differentiated effector memory CD45RA+ cells. Everyone who donated was a Caucasian adult who lived in Nashville, Tennessee. The deep-level immunoSEQ assay was used. Produced via immunoSEQ multiplex PCR; TCRdb's table is partial and in-frame only. This table has nearly 2 million clones, about 95% appearing once. The gene calls are TRBV6-5 and TRBJ2-2; unclear D gene. The source material was naive CD8+ T cells sorted from blood. The receptor was isolated from a man aged 18 to 35 in good health. The CDR3 DNA follows: TGTGCCAGCAACCGAGAGGATGCGAACACCGGGGAGCTGTTTTTT. This codes for CASNREDANTGELFF.